One and the same sample provided the 27 T cell receptor beta chains below, sequenced in a study of shared T cell receptors in the human thymus. Method: immunoSEQ multiplex PCR; TCRdb's copy keeps in-frame clones and lacks some. This sample yields about 660,000 clones, of which roughly 90% are seen a single time; over 0.008% belongs to the top ten. Another study also made use of these data, one on human thymus T cells.

The material sequenced was thymocytes. These TCRs come from a boy less than two years old with a congenital heart defect.

The chain is built from TRBV30 and TRBJ2-7, with TRBD2 identical over 12 bases. The CDR3 has 17 residues. Germline CDR1 and CDR2: GTSNPN and SVGIG (reference sequence). V was pared by 0 bases and J by 5 bases, with 11 bases of the junction left unmatched. The CDR3: CAWSVPPLAGGPHEQYF. For the CDR3, the DNA is TGTGCCTGGAGTGTACCTCCCCTAGCGGGAGGGCCACACGAGCAGTACTTC.

The genes are TRBV4-1 and TRBJ2-1; tentatively, D is TRBD2 (6 bases). The germline V gene has CDR1 MGHRA and CDR2 YSYEKL. CDR3 length: 14 amino acids. With 4 bases removed from V and 12 bases from J, the gap between germline ends came to 19 bases. In DNA, the CDR3 is TGCGCCAGCAGCCTCTCGGACTACCCCTCAGTGCAGTTCTTC. Its translation is CASSLSDYPSVQFF.

The chain employs TRBV7-9 and TRBJ2-6; 11 nucleotides line up with TRBD1. The V gene end was trimmed by 4 bases and the J gene end by 3 bases; junction bases not matched to a gene: 8. Germline lookup yields CDR1 SEHNR and CDR2 FQNEAQ (reference sequence). The CDR3 consists of 18 residues. The CDR3 nucleotides read TGTGCCAGCAGCTCACCGGACAGGGGGCAGGGTGGGGCCAACGTCCTGACTTTC. It translates to CASSSPDRGQGGANVLTF. Full variable domain (missing parts from reference TRBV7-9 and TRBJ2-6): DTGVSQNPRHKITKRGQNVTFRCDPISEHNRLYWYRQTLGQGPEFLTYFQNEAQLEKSRLLSDRFSAERPKGSFSTLEIQRTEQGDSAMYLCASSSPDRGQGGANVLTFGAGSRLTVL.

The chain employs TRBV6-4 and TRBJ2-2; 12 nucleotides agree with TRBD2. V lost 6 bases, J lost 1 base, and 3 bases stayed unmatched. This CDR3 has 16 amino acids. From germline, CDR1 is MRHNA and CDR2 SNTAGT. This chain's CDR3 is CASSLGLAGNTGELFF. Written as DNA, the CDR3 is TGTGCCAGCAGCTTGGGACTAGCGGGGAACACCGGGGAGCTGTTTTTT.

V and J are TRBV4-2 and TRBJ1-5; 10 positions agree with TRBD1. The CDR3 has 15 residues. CDR1 is LGHNA, CDR2 YNFKEQ, per germline. The junction had 6 bases not matched to a gene; V was cut back by 4 bases and J by 6 bases. The CDR3 DNA is TGTGCCAGCAGCCTCCGGACAGGGGGAAGTCAGCCCCAGCATTTT. Translated, it gives CASSLRTGGSQPQHF.

This chain links TRBV6-5 with TRBJ2-7; no clear D. Trimming took 6 bases from V and 2 from J, leaving 11 bases between them. There are 13 residues in the CDR3. Germline V lookup: CDR1 MNHEY, CDR2 SVGAGI. CDR3 amino acids: CASRAADPYEQYF. The CDR3 DNA reads as TGTGCCAGCAGGGCGGCGGATCCCTACGAGCAGTACTTC.

CDR3 DNA: TGTGCCAGCAGTCGCCCCTGGGGTCAGGGGGCGAGGAATGAGCAGTTCTTC. As protein: CASSRPWGQGARNEQFF. The rearrangement uses TRBV27 and TRBJ2-1, with 8 bases aligning to TRBD1. Unmatched junction bases numbered 16, after V lost 5 bases and J lost 7 bases. Germline V gives CDR1 MNHEY, CDR2 SMNVEV (reference sequence). The CDR3 extends over 17 amino acids.

The chain recombines TRBV28 with TRBJ2-7; 8 nucleotides match TRBD2. V dropped 3 bases and J dropped 6; count of bases not matched to a gene: 7. The CDR3 spans 14 residues. The germline V gene encodes CDR1 MDHEN and CDR2 SYDVKM. The CDR3 sequence: CASSLVGRAIEQYF. The DNA for the CDR3 is TGTGCCAGCAGTTTGGTCGGGAGGGCCATCGAGCAGTACTTC.

The chain couples TRBV11-3 to TRBJ2-7; 7 bases agree with TRBD1. The J segment lost 4 bases and the V segment lost 4 bases, leaving 10 bases of the junction unmatched. The CDR3 totals 15 residues. The germline V gene encodes CDR1 SGHNT and CDR2 YENEEA. The CDR3, as DNA: TGTGCCAGCAGCTCGGGACAGACCTCCAGGTACGAGCAGTACTTC. This codes for CASSSGQTSRYEQYF.

The chain couples TRBV30 to TRBJ1-6; TRBD1 agrees at 8 bases. This CDR3 spans 18 amino acids. CDR1 is GTSNPN and CDR2 is SVGIG in the germline V gene (reference sequence). V lost 4 bases, J lost 8 bases, and 19 bases stayed unmatched. The CDR3 coding sequence is TGTGCCTGGACTCTCCCAGGGGGCGCGAAAGAAGGGGATTCACCCCTCCACTTT. As protein: CAWTLPGGAKEGDSPLHF.

The CDR3 DNA reads as TGTGCCAGCAGTGAAGACGCGGCAGTAATGAACACTGAAGCTTTCTTT. Amino acid sequence: CASSEDAAVMNTEAFF. The chain carries TRBV2 and TRBJ1-1; D is ambiguous. The CDR3 runs to 16 residues. V gave up 1 base and J gave up 0 bases, with 12 bases separating them. The germline V gene has CDR1 SNHLY and CDR2 FYNNEI.

The J gene is TRBJ2-5, the V gene TRBV2; 8 positions match TRBD2. J lost 11 bases, V lost 2 bases, and 13 bases had no gene match. Germline CDR1 SNHLY, CDR2 FYNNEI. CDR3 size: 15 residues. CDR3 nucleotide sequence: TGTGCCAGCAGTGAACGGGAGGGGACCCTAGGGGAGCAGTACTTC. This codes for CASSEREGTLGEQYF.

This clone came up once. J is TRBJ2-1 and V is TRBV29-1; 11 nucleotides match TRBD2. CDR1 and CDR2 from the germline V gene are SQVTM and ANQGSEA. The V segment lost 4 bases and the J segment 5 bases; nucleotides outside the gene matches: 1. The CDR3 extends over 13 amino acids. CDR3 sequence reads: CSVVLAGDNEQFF. Written as DNA, the CDR3 is TGCAGCGTTGTACTAGCGGGAGACAATGAGCAGTTCTTC.

V gene TRBV5-5 combines with J gene TRBJ1-5, with D possibly matching TRBD1 (6 bases). This CDR3 is built from 16 residues. Germline V lookup: CDR1 SGHKS, CDR2 YYEKEE (reference sequence). Trimming shortened V by 4 bases and J by 4 bases, and 18 bases separated the two germline ends. CDR3 sequence: CASSPAGVGKNQPQHF. Written as DNA, the CDR3 is TGTGCCAGCAGCCCCGCAGGGGTTGGGAAGAATCAGCCCCAGCATTTT. Full variable domain (outside the CDR3, taken from reference TRBV5-5 and TRBJ1-5): DAGVTQSPTHLIKTRGQQVTLRCSPISGHKSVSWYQQVLGQGPQFIFQYYEKEERGRGNFPDRFSARQFPNYSSELNVNALLLGDSALYLCASSPAGVGKNQPQHFGDGTRLSIL.

This chain joins TRBV27 and TRBJ1-4; 8 bases line up with TRBD1. The CDR3 runs to 15 residues. CDR1 is MNHEY, CDR2 SMNVEV, per germline (reference sequence). The trim removed 3 bases at V and 11 bases at J, leaving 11 bases unmatched. The CDR3 coding sequence is TGTGCCAGCAGTTTGACCCGACAGGGGTTCGGGAAACTGTTTTTT. This encodes CASSLTRQGFGKLFF.

V usage is TRBV18 and J usage is TRBJ2-5; TRBD2 matches at 10 bases. The CDR3 has 16 residues. Germline V gene sequence: CDR1 KGHSH, CDR2 LQKENI. V lost 0 bases and J lost 1; bases outside the gene matches: 2. The DNA of the CDR3 is TGTGCCAGCTCACCACCGACTAGCGGGCCCCAAGAGACCCAGTACTTC. This encodes CASSPPTSGPQETQYF.

DNA for the CDR3: TGTGCCAGCAGCTCGGATCGTAGGCGGGATCCCGTTGGGGCCAACGTCCTGACTTTC. As protein: CASSSDRRRDPVGANVLTF. The V call is TRBV5-4, the J call TRBJ2-6, with D perhaps TRBD2 (6 bases). V was cut by 3 bases and J by 3 bases, with 22 bases left in between. This CDR3 spans 19 amino acids. Per the germline V gene, CDR1 is SGHNT and CDR2 is YYREEE (reference sequence).

This chain uses TRBV14 with TRBJ2-1; 8 nucleotides align to TRBD2. Germline CDR1 SGHDN, CDR2 FVKESK. The CDR3 has 17 amino acids. V lost 0 bases to trimming and J lost 5 bases; unmatched junction nucleotides: 9. Here the CDR3 DNA reads TGTGCCAGCAGCCAAGAATACCGGGAGGGCCTCAACAATGAGCAGTTCTTC. As protein: CASSQEYREGLNNEQFF.

V is TRBV28 and J is TRBJ1-4; 7 bases line up with TRBD1. Germline V gives CDR1 MDHEN, CDR2 SYDVKM. V shed 0 bases and J 3 bases; nucleotides not matched to a gene: 10. The CDR3 is 18 residues long. The CDR3 sequence is CASSLCPGTDHPNEKLFF. The CDR3 region has the DNA TGTGCCAGCAGTTTATGCCCAGGGACAGATCATCCTAATGAAAAACTGTTTTTT.

The CDR3 DNA reads TGTGCCAGCAACGGACAGGGCCTTGACGAGCAGTACTTC. Translation gives CASNGQGLDEQYF. This rearrangement joins TRBV6-5 to TRBJ2-7, with 8 bases aligning to TRBD1. The CDR3 is 13 residues long. V dropped 7 bases and J dropped 5; count of bases not matched to a gene: 7. Per germline, CDR1 MNHEY and CDR2 SVGAGI.

J is TRBJ2-1 and V is TRBV4-2; 10 bases agree with TRBD1. V trimming: 0 bases; J trimming: 5 bases; junction bases outside the gene matches: 4. This CDR3 region has 16 residues. Germline V CDR1 and CDR2: LGHNA, YNFKEQ. CDR3 sequence reads: CASSQEGTGVNNEQFF. The CDR3 DNA sequence: TGTGCCAGCAGCCAAGAAGGGACAGGGGTTAACAATGAGCAGTTCTTC.

This clone occurred once. The chain links TRBV6-1 to TRBJ2-7, with a possible D match to TRBD1 (5 bases). V was clipped by 4 bases and J by 0 bases, with 10 bases between them. The germline V gene has CDR1 MNHNS and CDR2 SASEGT. The CDR3 consists of 14 residues. The CDR3 region is CASSGGPNSYEQYF. Here the CDR3 DNA reads TGTGCCAGCAGTGGGGGCCCTAACTCCTACGAGCAGTACTTC.

This rearrangement joins TRBV5-6 to TRBJ2-5; the D gene is possibly TRBD1 (5 bases). The CDR3 runs to 15 residues. The V end lost 7 bases, the J end lost 2 bases, and 18 bases lay between the germline ends. Germline V gene sequence: CDR1 SGHDT, CDR2 YYEEEE. The DNA for the CDR3 is TGTGCCAGCTCAGGGCGGCAGGGAAGACAAGAGACCCAGTACTTC. Its translation: CASSGRQGRQETQYF.

V is TRBV4-3 and J is TRBJ2-7, with TRBD1 identical over 7 bases. CDR3 length equals 17 residues. CDR1 LGHNA and CDR2 YSLEER come from the germline V gene. The ends lost 2 bases at V and 4 bases at J; junction bases unmatched: 14. The CDR3 sequence: CASSQSGTVTAEYEQYF. The DNA for the CDR3 is TGCGCCAGCAGCCAATCCGGGACAGTCACGGCCGAATACGAGCAGTACTTC.

This chain connects TRBV30 to TRBJ2-1, with TRBD2 identical over 9 bases. The CDR3 sequence is 15 residues long. Germline CDR1 and CDR2: GTSNPN and SVGIG (reference sequence). Losses at the gene ends were 2 bases for V and 8 bases for J; bases not matched to a gene: 10. The CDR3 DNA sequence: TGTGCCTGGAGTACCCGAGCGGGAGGTACGGATGAGCAGTTCTTC. It codes for CAWSTRAGGTDEQFF.

The chain couples TRBV2 to TRBJ1-1; D unresolved. CDR1 is SNHLY, CDR2 FYNNEI, per germline. The CDR3 covers 12 residues. V lost 7 bases, J lost 4 bases, and 10 bases lay in between. CDR3 protein: CASTNCPTEAFF. In DNA form, the CDR3 reads TGTGCCAGCACCAATTGTCCCACTGAAGCTTTCTTT.

This rearrangement joins TRBV4-3 to TRBJ2-7, with 7 nucleotides matching TRBD1. This CDR3 is built from 14 residues. The V and J ends lost 9 bases and 2 bases, in that order; junction bases with no gene match: 10. The germline gives CDR1 LGHNA, CDR2 YSLEER. In nucleotides, the CDR3 is TGCGCCAGAAAATTGACAGGGTGTCCCTACGAGCAGTACTTC. Protein: CARKLTGCPYEQYF.